A selection of T cell receptor beta chains follows, all from one sample in a study of shared clonotypes between healthy human individuals. The table came from immunoSEQ multiplex PCR; TCRdb's copy has only in-frame clones and leaves some out. The sample consists of some 1,600,000 clones, 95% to 99% of them appearing once. Sequencing was performed on naive CD4+ T cells sorted from blood. These receptors came from a man under 40 in good health. CDR3s include the opening cysteine and the closing phenylalanine or tryptophan. Size is omitted from some rows. Given values are once, few, many or a class for expanded clones.

>TRBV27|.|TRBJ1-5
CASSLQGDNQPQHF
>TRBV14|.|TRBJ2-1
CASSRRQGANGQFF
>TRBV5-4|.|TRBJ2-2
CASSSRTGGNTGELFF
>TRBV4-2|.|TRBJ2-1
CAIGLADNEQFF
>TRBV7-6|.|TRBJ2-5
CASSYRGRQETQYF
>TRBV5-3|.|TRBJ2-3
CARSLGSTSGKCGTDTQYF
>TRBV4-1|.|TRBJ2-2
CASSQMTGATGELFF
>TRBV7-2|.|TRBJ2-2
CASSLVWNTGELFF
>TRBV9|.|TRBJ2-1
CASSVDYHNEQFF
>TRBV2|.|TRBJ1-5
CASSEGWSRGQPQHF
>TRBV5-4|.|TRBJ2-3
CASSLRGGSDTQYF
>TRBV18|.|TRBJ1-1
CASSPGGLMNTEAFF
>TRBV7-6|.|TRBJ2-1
CASSQRMGEGPGNEQFF
>TRBV21-1|once|TRBJ2-7
CASSKLRTSGPPSVYEQYF
>TRBV4-1|.|TRBJ1-4
CASRKPGQGEKLFF
>TRBV7-8|.|TRBJ2-7
CASSHTEIAGGPYEQYF
>TRBV6-6|.|TRBJ2-1
CASSYALGEQFF
>TRBV6-5|.|TRBJ2-1
CASSLSGTGKIEQFF
>TRBV7-9|.|TRBJ1-3
CASSLAASDSGNTIYF
>TRBV6-5|few|TRBJ2-7
CASSYTTAGYFREQYF
>TRBV7-9|.|TRBJ2-7
CASSPTSGRGSYEQYF
>TRBV6-5|.|TRBJ1-2
CASNSGGTLYGYTF
>TRBV11-2|.|TRBJ2-7
CASSLFQQRGYAYEQYF
>TRBV11-2|.|TRBJ2-7
CASSLAATLTYEQYF
>TRBV19|once|TRBJ2-3
CASSIPSGGEEDNSPDTQYF
>TRBV18|.|TRBJ2-3
CASSPNSGSGTDTQYF
>TRBV7-9|.|TRBJ2-5
CASSPGGNHQETQYF
>TRBV5-1|.|TRBJ2-7
CASSFTGGFTYEQYF
>TRBV9|.|TRBJ1-4
CASSVATGTNEKLFF
>TRBV6-1|.|TRBJ1-4
CASRVLSYLVGKLFF
>TRBV14|.|TRBJ2-7
CASSQGLAGPYEQYF
>TRBV7-2|.|TRBJ2-1
CASSLRVGSYNEQFF
>TRBV7-2|.|TRBJ2-1
CASSPGPHNEQFF
>TRBV7-9|.|TRBJ1-1
CASSELNTEAFF
>TRBV11-3|.|TRBJ2-1
CASSLGQSPGYEQFF
>TRBV19|.|TRBJ2-2
CASSVPGGTGELFF
>TRBV29-1|.|TRBJ2-3
CSVEGQGASDTQYF
>TRBV28|.|TRBJ1-2
CASSGSHQGSGYTF
>TRBV30|.|TRBJ2-1
CAWSVRGGSSYNEQFF
>TRBV6-1|.|TRBJ2-1
CASSEATGREQFF
>TRBV28|.|TRBJ1-3
CASSLLTGGNTIYF
>TRBV9|.|TRBJ2-5
CASSVVGGLAGGPVETQYF
>TRBV5-1|.|TRBJ2-7
CASSYGDSGEQYF
>TRBV6-4|once|TRBJ2-2
CASSPLPYNTGELFF